This TCR beta chain comes out of a study of blood T cell repertoires in COVID-19. Study at large: Nucleic acid was either cDNA or gDNA, and it came from T cells, B-cell-depleted T cells, or PBMCs.

CDR1 and CDR2 (germline): SGHDT, YYEEEE. The CDR3 spans 12 residues. Between the trimmed V and J ends, which lost 2 bases and 7 bases, there was a span of 9 bases. Study processing details: Amplifying reference gene primers gave estimates of nucleated cell counts. The repertoire was sequenced with immunoSEQ multiplex PCR; TCRdb's copy has only in-frame clones and lacks some. The V and J calls and the clone size are those of that table, but D and trimming were determined from the DNA. The sample has around 99,000 clones, over 80% seen once. The material sequenced was peripheral blood. The V gene is TRBV5-6, the J gene TRBJ1-2; D remains ambiguous. This TCR came from a woman in her sixties with acute or convalescent COVID-19. CDR3 protein: CASSFGLTGYTF. CDR3 nucleotides: TGTGCCAGCAGCTTTGGACTTACTGGCTACACCTTC. Complete variable domain (other parts from reference TRBV5-6 and TRBJ1-2): DAGVTQSPTHLIKTRGQQVTLRCSPKSGHDTVSWYQQALGQGPQFIFQYYEEEERQRGNFPDRFSGHQFPNYSSELNVNALLLGDSALYLCASSFGLTGYTFGSGTRLTVV.